This entry concerns a single TCR beta chain. PCR replicates from unsorted PBMC used about 310 ng DNA, and this amount was roughly 32,000 T cell genomes. Generated by immunoSEQ multiplex PCR, the TCRdb table keeps only in-frame clones and is missing some. This table has about 530,000 clones, 75% to 80% appearing once. This entry comes from a study of shared clonotypes between healthy human individuals. Trimming cost V 6 bases and J 1 base, with 7 bases left between them. The CDR3 sequence is 13 residues long. The germline V gene encodes CDR1 SGHDN and CDR2 FVKESK. Sequencing input: PBMCs. The clonotype originates from a woman aged 40 to 50 in good health. Some clones in this sample may be carry-over from other donors' samples. This rearrangement joins TRBV14 to TRBJ1-3, with unresolved D. The CDR3 DNA reads as TGTGCCAGCAGATGGGCTTCTGGAAACACCATATATTTT. Translating it yields CASRWASGNTIYF. The full variable domain, with the rest looked up from reference TRBV14 and TRBJ1-3, is EAGVTQFPSHSVIEKGQTVTLRCDPISGHDNLYWYRRVMGKEIKFLLHFVKESKQDESGMPNNRFLAERTGGTYSTLKVQPAELEDSGVYFCASRWASGNTIYFGEGSWLTVV.